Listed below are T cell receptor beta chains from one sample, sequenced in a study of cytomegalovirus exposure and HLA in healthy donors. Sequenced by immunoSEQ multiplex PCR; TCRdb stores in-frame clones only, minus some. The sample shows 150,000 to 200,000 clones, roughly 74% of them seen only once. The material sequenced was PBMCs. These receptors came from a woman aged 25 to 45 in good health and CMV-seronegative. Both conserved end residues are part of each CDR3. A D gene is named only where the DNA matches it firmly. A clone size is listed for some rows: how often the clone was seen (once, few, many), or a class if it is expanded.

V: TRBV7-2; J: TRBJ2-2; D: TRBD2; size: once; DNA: TGTGCCAGCAGCTCGGGGTGGAGCGGGGCCTACACCGGGGAGCTGTTTTTT; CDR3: CASSSGWSGAYTGELFF
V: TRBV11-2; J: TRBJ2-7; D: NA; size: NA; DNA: TGTGCCAGCAGCCCTATTACGCGGCTTTACGAGCAGTACTTC; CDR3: CASSPITRLYEQYF
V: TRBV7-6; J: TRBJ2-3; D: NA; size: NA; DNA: TGTGCCAGCAGCTTAATCCCACAGTTCACAGATACGCAGTATTTT; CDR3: CASSLIPQFTDTQYF
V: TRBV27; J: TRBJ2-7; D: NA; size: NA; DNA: TGTGCCAGCAGTTTGGCGGGGGCCTACTACGAGCAGTACTTC; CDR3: CASSLAGAYYEQYF
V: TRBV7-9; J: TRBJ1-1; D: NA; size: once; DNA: TGTGCCAGCAGCTCCAGAAAAACAGGTCAGCGAGACACTGAAGCTTTCTTT; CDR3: CASSSRKTGQRDTEAFF
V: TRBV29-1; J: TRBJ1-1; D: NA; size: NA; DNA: TGCAGCGTTGAACCCGGAGAGGGGGAGTATGGTGAAGCTTTCTTT; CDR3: CSVEPGEGEYGEAFF
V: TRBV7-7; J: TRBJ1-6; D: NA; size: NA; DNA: TGTGCCCTACTAGGGCCTAATTCACCCCTCCACTTT; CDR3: CALLGPNSPLHF
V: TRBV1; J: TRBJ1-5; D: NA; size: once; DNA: TGCACCAGCAGCCAAGATGGGGCACAGAATCAGCCCCAGCATTTT; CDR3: CTSSQDGAQNQPQHF
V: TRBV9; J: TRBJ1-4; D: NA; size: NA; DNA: TGTGCCAGCAGCGTAGATGGGCAGCTTTGGGAAAAACTGTTTTTT; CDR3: CASSVDGQLWEKLFF
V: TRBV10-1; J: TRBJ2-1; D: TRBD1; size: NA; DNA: TGCGCCAGCAGTGACCTGAGGACAGGGGACAATGAGCAGTTCTTC; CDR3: CASSDLRTGDNEQFF
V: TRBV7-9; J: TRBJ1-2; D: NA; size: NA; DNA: TGTGCCAGCAGCTTTGAACAGATCTATGGCTACACCTTC; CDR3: CASSFEQIYGYTF
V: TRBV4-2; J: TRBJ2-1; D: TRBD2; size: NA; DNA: TGTGCCAGCAGCCAGATGACTAGCGTCAATGAGCAGTTCTTC; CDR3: CASSQMTSVNEQFF
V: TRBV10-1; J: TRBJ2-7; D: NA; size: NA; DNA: TGCGCCAGCACCGACGCGGGGTTGAGGGGCGCAGGGCAGTACTTC; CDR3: CASTDAGLRGAGQYF
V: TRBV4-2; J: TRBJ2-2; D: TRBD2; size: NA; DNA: TGTGCCAGCAGCCCTAACCCGGGACTAGCGGGAGGACCCGGGGCCGGGGAGCTGTTTTTT; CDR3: CASSPNPGLAGGPGAGELFF
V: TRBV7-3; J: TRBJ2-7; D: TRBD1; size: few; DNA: TGTGCCAGCAGCTTAATGGGACAGGGTATTCCCTCCTACGAGCAGTACTTC; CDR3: CASSLMGQGIPSYEQYF
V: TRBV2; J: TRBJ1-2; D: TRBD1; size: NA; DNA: TGTGCCAGCAGTGTCCGGACAGGGATTTATGGCTACACCTTC; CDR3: CASSVRTGIYGYTF
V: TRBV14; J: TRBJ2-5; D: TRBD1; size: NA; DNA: TGTGCCAGCAGCCCTCGAGGACAGGGAGTTTCGTACCAAGAGACCCAGTACTTC; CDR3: CASSPRGQGVSYQETQYF
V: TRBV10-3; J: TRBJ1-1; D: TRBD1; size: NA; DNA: TGTGCCATCATCTCGGACAGGGGGAACACTGAAGCTTTCTTT; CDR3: CAIISDRGNTEAFF
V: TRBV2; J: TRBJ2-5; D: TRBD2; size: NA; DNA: TGTGCCAGCAGTGAGGAGACTAGCGGGGGGGCCGGGGAGACCCAGTACTTC; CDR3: CASSEETSGGAGETQYF
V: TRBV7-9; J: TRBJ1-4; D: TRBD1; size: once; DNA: TGTGCCAGCAGCTTAAACCGACAGGGGGCTGAAAAACTGTTTTTT; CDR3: CASSLNRQGAEKLFF
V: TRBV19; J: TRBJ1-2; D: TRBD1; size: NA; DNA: TGTGCCAGTAGCCCAACTGGATGGGCAGGGGGCAACTATGGCTACACCTTC; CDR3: CASSPTGWAGGNYGYTF
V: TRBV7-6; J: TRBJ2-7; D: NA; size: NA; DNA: TGTGCCAGCAGCCTATCCGGGACACCGGGCTACGAGCAGTACTTC; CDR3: CASSLSGTPGYEQYF
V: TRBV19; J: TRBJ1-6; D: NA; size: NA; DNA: TGTGCCAGTAGCTATGGAGCATGGACGGGAGATTCACCCCTCCACTTT; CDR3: CASSYGAWTGDSPLHF
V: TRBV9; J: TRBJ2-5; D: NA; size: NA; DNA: TGTGCCAGCAGCGTAGGCTGGGCCCGAGAGACCCAGTACTTC; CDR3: CASSVGWARETQYF
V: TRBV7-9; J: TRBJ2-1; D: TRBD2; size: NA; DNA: TGTGCCAGCAGTCCGACTAGCGGGGGGGCATCCTACAATGAGCAGTTCTTC; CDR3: CASSPTSGGASYNEQFF
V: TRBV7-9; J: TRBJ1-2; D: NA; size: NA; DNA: TGTGCCAGCAGCCCCGCCAGGGGATATGGCTACACCTTC; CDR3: CASSPARGYGYTF
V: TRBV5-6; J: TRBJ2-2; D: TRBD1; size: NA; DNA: TGTGCCAGCAGCTCGGACAGGGGCACTTCGAACACCGGGGAGCTGTTTTTT; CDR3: CASSSDRGTSNTGELFF
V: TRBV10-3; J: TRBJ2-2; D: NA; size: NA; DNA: TGTGCCATCGCAAGGGGCGACACCGGGGAGCTGTTTTTT; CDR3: CAIARGDTGELFF
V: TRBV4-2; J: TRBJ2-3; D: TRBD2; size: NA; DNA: TGTGCCAGCAGCCAAACAGCGGGATCCACAACCCATGGGGATACGCAGTATTTT; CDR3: CASSQTAGSTTHGDTQYF
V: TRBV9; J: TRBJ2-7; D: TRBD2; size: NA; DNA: TGTGCCAGCAGCGCTACACTAGCGGAGTCCTACGAGCAGTACTTC; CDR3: CASSATLAESYEQYF
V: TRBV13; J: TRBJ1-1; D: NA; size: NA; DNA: TGTGCCAGCAGCTTTCAATTCTTCCCAGGGCAGGTGAACACTGAAGCTTTCTTT; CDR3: CASSFQFFPGQVNTEAFF
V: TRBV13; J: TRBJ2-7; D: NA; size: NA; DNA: TGTGCCAGCAGCTCGCGGCGGGTGACCCGGGAGCAGTACTTC; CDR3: CASSSRRVTREQYF
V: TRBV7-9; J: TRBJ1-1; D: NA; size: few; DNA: TGTGCCAGCAGCTTATCAGGGGATCAAGCTTTCTTT; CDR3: CASSLSGDQAFF
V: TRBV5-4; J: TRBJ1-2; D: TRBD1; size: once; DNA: TGTGCCAGCAGCTTGCCACGACAGGGGAACTATGGCTACACCTTC; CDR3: CASSLPRQGNYGYTF
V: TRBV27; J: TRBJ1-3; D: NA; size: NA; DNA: TGTGCCAGCAGTTTCGCAGGTTCTGGAAACACCATATATTTT; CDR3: CASSFAGSGNTIYF
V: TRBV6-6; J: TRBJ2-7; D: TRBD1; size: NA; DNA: TGTGCCAGCACCGGACAGGGCTCCTACGAGCAGTACTTC; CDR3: CASTGQGSYEQYF
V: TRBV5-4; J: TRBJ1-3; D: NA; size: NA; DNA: TGTGCCAGCAGCTTGGGTGACAGAAGCTCTGGAAACACCATATATTTT; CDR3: CASSLGDRSSGNTIYF
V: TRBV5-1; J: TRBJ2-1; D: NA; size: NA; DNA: TGCGCCAGCAGCCTCAGGACAGTGGGAATGGAGCAGTTCTTC; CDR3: CASSLRTVGMEQFF
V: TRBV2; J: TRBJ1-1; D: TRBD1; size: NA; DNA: TGTGCCAGCAGTGAATCGACGACAGGGGACATGAACACTGAAGCTTTCTTT; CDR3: CASSESTTGDMNTEAFF
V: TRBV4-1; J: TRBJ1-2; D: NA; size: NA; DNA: TGCGCCAGCAGCCAAGAGAGAAACTATGGCTACACCTTC; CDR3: CASSQERNYGYTF
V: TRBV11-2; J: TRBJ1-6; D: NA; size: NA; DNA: TGTGCCAGCAGCTTAGTGACAGTGAGGAATTCACCCCTCCACTTT; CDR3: CASSLVTVRNSPLHF
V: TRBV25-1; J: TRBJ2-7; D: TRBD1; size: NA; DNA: TGTGCCAGCACAAGGACCGGGACAGGGTCAGGCCGGCAGTACTTC; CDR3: CASTRTGTGSGRQYF